Listed below are T cell receptor beta chains from one sample, sequenced in a study of shared clonotypes between healthy human individuals. The table came from immunoSEQ multiplex PCR; TCRdb's copy has only in-frame clones and leaves some out. Altogether over 1.5 million clones are present, 95% to 99% being singletons, with the ten largest covering about 0.42%. Sequencing used naive CD4+ T cells sorted from blood. These receptors were collected from a man aged 30 to 39 in good health. Each CDR3 is given with its conserved first and last residue. D genes are given only for firm matches. Some rows have no size entry. The others give once, few or many, or a class for an expanded clone.

D gene: NA; clone size: NA; V gene: TRBV5-1; J gene: TRBJ1-5; CDR3 protein: CASSPVGDSNQPQHF; CDR3 DNA: TGCGCCAGCAGCCCTGTGGGGGACAGCAATCAGCCCCAGCATTTT
D gene: NA; clone size: NA; V gene: TRBV6-1; J gene: TRBJ2-7; CDR3 protein: CASSASQYF; CDR3 DNA: TGTGCCAGCAGTGCTTCGCAGTACTTC
D gene: NA; clone size: NA; V gene: TRBV14; J gene: TRBJ2-7; CDR3 protein: CASSHYGSAYEQYF; CDR3 DNA: TGTGCCAGCAGCCATTACGGGAGCGCCTACGAGCAGTACTTC
D gene: TRBD1; clone size: NA; V gene: TRBV29-1; J gene: TRBJ2-1; CDR3 protein: CSVRQGVYNEQFF; CDR3 DNA: TGCAGCGTCCGACAGGGGGTATACAATGAGCAGTTCTTC
D gene: TRBD1; clone size: NA; V gene: TRBV5-1; J gene: TRBJ2-1; CDR3 protein: CASSLALQAGTGYNEQFF; CDR3 DNA: TGCGCCAGCAGCTTGGCCCTGCAAGCCGGGACAGGGTACAATGAGCAGTTCTTC
D gene: TRBD2; clone size: NA; V gene: TRBV9; J gene: TRBJ2-1; CDR3 protein: CASSVGVAGHSEQFF; CDR3 DNA: TGTGCCAGCAGCGTGGGAGTAGCGGGACACAGTGAGCAGTTCTTC
D gene: NA; clone size: NA; V gene: TRBV18; J gene: TRBJ1-2; CDR3 protein: CASSTQGPYGYTF; CDR3 DNA: TGTGCCAGCTCAACTCAGGGACCCTATGGCTACACCTTC
D gene: TRBD2; clone size: once; V gene: TRBV18; J gene: TRBJ2-7; CDR3 protein: CASSPTSGNVGTYEQYF; CDR3 DNA: TGTGCCAGCTCACCGACTAGCGGGAACGTCGGGACCTACGAGCAGTACTTC
D gene: TRBD1; clone size: NA; V gene: TRBV6-5; J gene: TRBJ2-5; CDR3 protein: CASSYSPTGIETQYF; CDR3 DNA: TGTGCCAGCAGTTACTCGCCGACAGGGATAGAGACCCAGTACTTC
D gene: TRBD1; clone size: once; V gene: TRBV5-4; J gene: TRBJ2-1; CDR3 protein: CASSPGQGSDNEQFF; CDR3 DNA: TGTGCCAGCAGCCCTGGACAGGGAAGCGACAATGAGCAGTTCTTC
D gene: TRBD2; clone size: NA; V gene: TRBV9; J gene: TRBJ2-2; CDR3 protein: CASSVAVPTSGTNTGELFF; CDR3 DNA: TGTGCCAGCAGCGTAGCTGTCCCCACTAGCGGGACCAACACCGGGGAGCTGTTTTTT
D gene: TRBD1; clone size: NA; V gene: TRBV18; J gene: TRBJ1-2; CDR3 protein: CASSPDRTEIYGYTF; CDR3 DNA: TGTGCCAGCTCGCCGGACAGGACTGAAATCTATGGCTACACCTTC
D gene: TRBD2; clone size: NA; V gene: TRBV10-3; J gene: TRBJ2-7; CDR3 protein: CATSWTSGSINEQYF; CDR3 DNA: TGTGCCACTTCTTGGACTAGCGGGAGTATTAACGAGCAGTACTTC
D gene: NA; clone size: NA; V gene: TRBV9; J gene: TRBJ2-2; CDR3 protein: CASSARTGTVTGGELFF; CDR3 DNA: TGTGCCAGCAGCGCGAGGACCGGGACTGTGACCGGCGGGGAGCTGTTTTTT
D gene: TRBD1; clone size: NA; V gene: TRBV28; J gene: TRBJ2-2; CDR3 protein: CASSFKSGQGSNTGELFF; CDR3 DNA: TGTGCCAGCAGTTTCAAGAGCGGACAGGGGAGTAACACCGGGGAGCTGTTTTTT
D gene: TRBD1; clone size: NA; V gene: TRBV5-1; J gene: TRBJ2-1; CDR3 protein: CASRLDRGYNEQFF; CDR3 DNA: TGCGCCAGCAGACTAGACAGGGGTTACAATGAGCAGTTCTTC
D gene: NA; clone size: NA; V gene: TRBV5-6; J gene: TRBJ2-1; CDR3 protein: CASSPKGQKFSYNEQFF; CDR3 DNA: TGTGCCAGCAGCCCGAAAGGACAGAAGTTCTCCTACAATGAGCAGTTCTTC
D gene: TRBD2; clone size: NA; V gene: TRBV28; J gene: TRBJ2-1; CDR3 protein: CASSLRSGRAPSHNEQFF; CDR3 DNA: TGTGCCAGCAGTTTACGAAGCGGGAGGGCCCCTTCGCACAATGAGCAGTTCTTC
D gene: NA; clone size: NA; V gene: TRBV7-9; J gene: TRBJ1-5; CDR3 protein: CASSLGGVSQPQHF; CDR3 DNA: TGTGCCAGCAGCTTAGGGGGTGTATCCCAGCCCCAGCATTTT
D gene: TRBD1; clone size: NA; V gene: TRBV10-3; J gene: TRBJ2-3; CDR3 protein: CAISEYRGLDTQYF; CDR3 DNA: TGTGCCATCAGTGAGTACAGGGGGCTGGATACGCAGTATTTT
D gene: TRBD2; clone size: NA; V gene: TRBV19; J gene: TRBJ2-7; CDR3 protein: CASSRTGTRYEQYF; CDR3 DNA: TGTGCCAGTAGTCGAACCGGGACTAGGTACGAGCAGTACTTC
D gene: NA; clone size: NA; V gene: TRBV28; J gene: TRBJ2-3; CDR3 protein: CASSTGQYSNQPQYF; CDR3 DNA: TGTGCCAGCAGTACAGGACAGTATAGCAATCAGCCCCAGTATTTT
D gene: TRBD2; clone size: NA; V gene: TRBV5-1; J gene: TRBJ2-2; CDR3 protein: CASSPPWERDLTGELFF; CDR3 DNA: TGCGCCAGCAGCCCCCCATGGGAGCGGGACTTAACCGGGGAGCTGTTTTTT
D gene: NA; clone size: NA; V gene: TRBV6-1; J gene: TRBJ2-7; CDR3 protein: CATGIEQYF; CDR3 DNA: TGTGCAACAGGGATCGAGCAGTACTTC
D gene: TRBD1; clone size: NA; V gene: TRBV19; J gene: TRBJ2-5; CDR3 protein: CASSADRVGYQETQYF; CDR3 DNA: TGTGCCAGTAGTGCCGACAGGGTCGGGTACCAAGAGACCCAGTACTTC
D gene: NA; clone size: NA; V gene: TRBV28; J gene: TRBJ1-1; CDR3 protein: CATSNGWNTEAFF; CDR3 DNA: TGTGCTACCTCAAACGGGTGGAACACTGAAGCTTTCTTT
D gene: NA; clone size: NA; V gene: TRBV15; J gene: TRBJ2-3; CDR3 protein: CATRRGTDTQYF; CDR3 DNA: TGTGCCACCCGGAGGGGCACAGATACGCAGTATTTT
D gene: NA; clone size: NA; V gene: TRBV18; J gene: TRBJ2-7; CDR3 protein: CASSPEQGRRYEQYF; CDR3 DNA: TGTGCCAGCTCACCAGAACAGGGACGGAGGTACGAGCAGTACTTC
D gene: NA; clone size: few; V gene: TRBV28; J gene: TRBJ2-7; CDR3 protein: CASSYYDSYEQYF; CDR3 DNA: TGTGCCAGCAGTTATTATGACAGCTACGAGCAGTACTTC
D gene: NA; clone size: NA; V gene: TRBV11-3; J gene: TRBJ1-1; CDR3 protein: CASSLTLNTEAFF; CDR3 DNA: TGTGCCAGCAGCTTAACCCTGAACACTGAAGCTTTCTTT
D gene: NA; clone size: NA; V gene: TRBV9; J gene: TRBJ1-3; CDR3 protein: CASSRDGSGNTIYF; CDR3 DNA: TGTGCCAGCAGCCGGGATGGTTCTGGAAACACCATATATTTT